Below, 25 T cell receptor beta chains from the same sample are listed, as sequenced in a study of blood T cell repertoires in COVID-19. Data came from immunoSEQ multiplex PCR; TCRdb stores just in-frame clones and leaves some out. This sample has around 230,000 clones, with over 80% found just once. Specimen: peripheral blood. Receptor source: a man aged 35-49 years with acute or convalescent COVID-19.

The chain has TRBV19 and TRBJ2-5; 7 positions match TRBD2. Germline V gene sequence: CDR1 LNHDA, CDR2 SQIVND (reference sequence). The junction had 10 bases not matched to a gene; V was cut back by 7 bases and J by 5 bases. CDR3 size: 14 residues. The CDR3 sequence is CASNGGAGGETQYF. The CDR3, as DNA: TGTGCCAGTAACGGTGGAGCCGGGGGGGAGACCCAGTACTTC.

J is TRBJ1-2 and V is TRBV27, with 9 positions matching TRBD1. The CDR3 length is 15 residues. The V segment lost 7 bases and the J segment 3 bases; nucleotides outside the gene matches: 9. The germline gives CDR1 MNHEY, CDR2 SMNVEV (reference sequence). The DNA for the CDR3 is TGTGCCAGCAATCCGACAGGGGGTCTCTACTATGGCTACACCTTC. Encoded protein: CASNPTGGLYYGYTF.

The gene calls are TRBV18 and TRBJ2-7, with D maybe TRBD2 (6 bases). The V gene's germline CDR1 is KGHSH and CDR2 LQKENI. The CDR3 length is 15 residues. Trimming stripped 4 bases from V and 6 bases from J, with 19 bases between. The CDR3 sequence is CASSLTGTLAGEQYF. DNA of the CDR3: TGTGCCAGCTCACTGACCGGGACTTTGGCTGGCGAGCAGTACTTC.

This chain uses TRBV19 with TRBJ2-7; 9 nucleotides align to TRBD1. The length of the CDR3 is 15 residues. The germline CDR1 and CDR2 sequences are LNHDA and SQIVND (reference sequence). The V gene end was trimmed by 3 bases and the J gene end by 2 bases; junction bases not matched to a gene: 5. The CDR3 loop is CASSIPGTGTYEQYF. CDR3 DNA sequence: TGTGCCAGTAGTATTCCCGGGACAGGGACCTACGAGCAGTACTTC.

The chain couples TRBV9 to TRBJ2-7, with 9 bases matching TRBD1. This CDR3 has 17 residues. With V trimmed by 5 bases and J by 3 bases, 15 bases remained unmatched. The germline V gene encodes CDR1 SGDLS and CDR2 YYNGEE. The DNA of the CDR3 is TGTGCCAGCAGAATACCCTGGGGACAGGGAGATGGCTACGAGCAGTACTTC. This encodes CASRIPWGQGDGYEQYF.

This chain links TRBV16 with TRBJ1-1, with D perhaps TRBD1 (5 bases). CDR3 length: 13 amino acids. Germline V CDR1 and CDR2: KGHSY, FQNENV. V was shortened by 2 bases and J by 4 bases, with 8 bases between the two germline ends. The CDR3 spells CASSQGGATEAFF. CDR3 bases: TGTGCCAGCAGCCAAGGAGGGGCCACTGAAGCTTTCTTT.

This clone was counted a single time. The V call is TRBV9, the J call TRBJ1-6; tentatively, D is TRBD1 (6 bases). Germline V gene sequence: CDR1 SGDLS, CDR2 YYNGEE. V lost 0 bases to trimming and J lost 7 bases, with 11 bases between them. This CDR3 has 15 residues. The CDR3 here is CASSVGTVTNSPLHF. CDR3 DNA sequence: TGTGCCAGCAGCGTAGGGACAGTGACCAATTCACCCCTCCACTTT.

This chain uses TRBV6-6 with TRBJ2-1; 8 nucleotides align to TRBD2. This CDR3 comprises 13 residues. Germline CDR1 MNHNY, CDR2 SVGAGI (reference sequence). The chain's CDR3 is CTSSKAGVSEQFF. CDR3 sequence (DNA): TGTACCTCCTCAAAAGCGGGAGTATCTGAGCAGTTCTTC.

The chain joins TRBV11-2 to TRBJ2-2; the match to TRBD1 covers 7 bases. CDR1 is SGHAT and CDR2 is FQNNGV in the germline V gene. V lost 7 bases and J lost 7; bases outside the gene matches: 12. The CDR3 length is 15 residues. The CDR3 region has the DNA TGTGCCAGCACCCTAGGGGGCTACCTCATCGGGGAGCTGTTTTTT. Translated: CASTLGGYLIGELFF.

The chain uses TRBV29-1 and TRBJ2-2, with D tentatively TRBD1 (5 bases). The CDR3 extends over 12 amino acids. From germline, CDR1 is SQVTM and CDR2 ANQGSEA. V lost 2 bases and J lost 6, with 7 bases in between. The CDR3 sequence: CSVEQGSGELFF. The DNA of the CDR3 is TGCAGCGTTGAACAGGGTTCCGGGGAGCTGTTTTTT.

The sample holds a few counts of this clone. CDR3 in DNA: TGTGCCTCAACACGGGAGTTGAACACTGAAGCTTTCTTT. Residues: CASTRELNTEAFF. The rearrangement uses TRBV10-3 and TRBJ1-1, with D unresolved. From germline, CDR1 is ENHRY and CDR2 SYGVKD. This CDR3 is 13 amino acids long. The ends were cut back, 11 bases at V and 0 bases at J, with 13 bases in the middle.

The genes are TRBV5-1 and TRBJ1-2; D gene uncertain. V lost 4 bases and J 5 bases, leaving 15 bases between the germline ends. The CDR3 has 14 amino acids. Germline V gives CDR1 SGHRS, CDR2 YFSETQ. As DNA, the CDR3 is TGCGCCAGCAGCCCTGAAGTCGGTCAATATGGCTACACCTTC. Translated: CASSPEVGQYGYTF. Full variable domain (missing parts from reference TRBV5-1 and TRBJ1-2): KAGVTQTPRYLIKTRGQQVTLSCSPISGHRSVSWYQQTPGQGLQFLFEYFSETQRNKGNFPGRFSGRQFSNSRSEMNVSTLELGDSALYLCASSPEVGQYGYTFGSGTRLTVV.

This clone was seen a handful of times. The chain has TRBV5-4 and TRBJ2-5; D unresolved. Per the germline V gene, CDR1 is SGHNT and CDR2 is YYREEE (reference sequence). Trimming took 4 bases from V and 7 from J, leaving 20 bases between them. The CDR3 sequence is 15 residues long. This chain's CDR3 is CASSKSARGLWTQYF. The CDR3 nucleotides read TGTGCCAGCAGCAAAAGCGCTAGAGGTTTGTGGACCCAGTACTTC.

This sequence joins TRBV6-1 and TRBJ1-3; D is unclear. The CDR3 has 12 amino acids. Germline assignment: CDR1 MNHNS and CDR2 SASEGT. The V end lost 3 bases, the J end lost 9 bases, and 9 bases lay between the germline ends. This CDR3 reads CASSDNGRTIYF. The CDR3 DNA reads as TGTGCCAGCAGTGATAATGGGCGCACCATATATTTT.

This chain uses TRBV12-3 or TRBV12-4 with TRBJ1-5; tentatively, D is TRBD1 (5 bases). V lost 4 bases and J lost 5, with 6 bases in between. The CDR3 spans 12 residues. In DNA form, the CDR3 reads TGTGCCAGCAGTTCAGGGCATCAGCCCCAGCATTTT. It encodes CASSSGHQPQHF.

This chain uses TRBV6-6 with TRBJ1-2, with TRBD1 matching over 8 bases. J lost 4 bases, V lost 2 bases, and 9 bases had no gene match. CDR1 is MNHNY and CDR2 is SVGAGI in the germline V gene (reference sequence). CDR3 length: 16 amino acids. The CDR3 DNA reads as TGTGCCAGCAGTTACCCGGGACAGGAAAGAGGCTATGGCTACACCTTC. This encodes CASSYPGQERGYGYTF.

This clone has only a few counts. CDR3 coding DNA: TGTGCCAGCAGCGTAGGGTGGAGGGGGCAGTATAATTCACCCCTCCACTTT. It encodes CASSVGWRGQYNSPLHF. The chain combines TRBV9 with TRBJ1-6; TRBD1 matches at 7 bases. Germline assignment: CDR1 SGDLS and CDR2 YYNGEE. V trimming: 0 bases; J trimming: 4 bases; junction bases outside the gene matches: 7. The CDR3 runs 17 residues.

In this sample, this clone turned up once. This chain joins TRBV9 and TRBJ1-1; D uncertain. The CDR3 is 16 residues long. Between the trimmed V and J ends, which lost 2 bases and 4 bases, there was a span of 18 bases. Germline V gene data show CDR1 as SGDLS and CDR2 as YYNGEE. The CDR3 coding sequence is TGTGCCAGCAGCGTTGATCCGGGTTATTACGGCACTGAAGCTTTCTTT. As protein: CASSVDPGYYGTEAFF.

The chain carries TRBV3-1 (or the pseudogene TRBV3-2) and TRBJ2-2; D is perhaps TRBD2 (5 bases). Per germline, CDR1 LGHDT and CDR2 YNNKEL (reference sequence). V was cut by 4 bases and J by 1 base, with 16 bases left in between. The CDR3 runs to 17 residues. The CDR3 loop reads CASSPQLRTLNTGELFF. In DNA form, the CDR3 reads TGTGCCAGCAGCCCCCAACTCAGGACTTTGAACACCGGGGAGCTGTTTTTT.

This chain links TRBV3-1 (or the pseudogene TRBV3-2) with TRBJ1-1, with a weak D call TRBD1 (6 bases). CDR1 is LGHDT and CDR2 is YNNKEL in the germline V gene (reference sequence). V was clipped by 6 bases and J by 11 bases, with 22 bases between them. CDR3 size: 14 residues. The CDR3 loop is CASSLKAGAGLAFF. CDR3 in DNA: TGTGCCAGCAGTCTTAAAGCGGGGGCAGGTTTGGCTTTCTTT.

The V and J genes are TRBV18 and TRBJ2-7; D is unresolved. In germline, CDR1 is KGHSH, CDR2 LQKENI. V was trimmed by 3 bases and J by 3 bases, leaving 9 bases between them. The CDR3 is 13 residues long. The CDR3 DNA reads as TGTGCCAGCTCACCGGGCGACGACTACGAGCAGTACTTC. Translated: CASSPGDDYEQYF.

This chain uses TRBV9 with TRBJ2-1, with D unresolved. The CDR3 has 15 residues. Between the trimmed V and J ends, which lost 1 base and 1 base, there was a span of 9 bases. Germline V lookup: CDR1 SGDLS, CDR2 YYNGEE. As DNA, the CDR3 is TGTGCCAGCAGCGTATCGACGGGTTCCTACAATGAGCAGTTCTTC. Its protein product is CASSVSTGSYNEQFF.

This chain joins TRBV5-4 and TRBJ1-6; D might be TRBD1 (6 bases). V lost 2 bases and J lost 9, with 12 bases in between. Germline V lookup: CDR1 SGHNT, CDR2 YYREEE (reference sequence). The CDR3 covers 14 residues. The CDR3 loop is CASSLGRGISPLHF. CDR3 in DNA: TGTGCCAGCAGCTTAGGCAGGGGTATTTCACCCCTCCACTTT.

This chain connects TRBV19 to TRBJ2-5, with D perhaps TRBD1 (6 bases). V was pared by 8 bases and J by 3 bases, with 10 bases between. Germline values: CDR1 LNHDA, CDR2 SQIVND (reference sequence). This CDR3 is built from 12 residues. CDR3 region: CASGNREETQYF. The DNA of the CDR3 is TGTGCCAGTGGGAACAGGGAAGAGACCCAGTACTTC.

This clone was seen more than once but under ten times. The V call is TRBV30, the J call TRBJ1-1, with a tentative D call TRBD1 (5 bases). Looked up from germline, CDR1 is GTSNPN and CDR2 is SVGIG (reference sequence). CDR3 length: 15 amino acids. V lost 1 base, J lost 0 bases, and 12 bases lay in between. CDR3 nucleotide sequence: TGTGCCTGGAGTGGGGGGGGTCCTCTGAACACTGAAGCTTTCTTT. Amino acids: CAWSGGGPLNTEAFF. Full variable domain (remainder filled in from reference TRBV30 and TRBJ1-1): SQTIHQWPATLVQPVGSPLSLECTVEGTSNPNLYWYRQAAGRGLQLLFYSVGIGQISSEVPQNLSASRPQDRQFILSSKKLLLSDSGFYLCAWSGGGPLNTEAFFGQGTRLTVV.